This T cell receptor (beta chain) was recovered during a study of blood T cell repertoires in COVID-19 (TCRdb year 2020). At the level of the whole study: Collaborator samples came from the United States, Italy and Spain and covered acute and convalescent phases of COVID-19. The material from the prospective study consisted of cDNA or gDNA derived from T cells, B-cell-depleted T cells, or PBMCs. Deeply sampled blood TCRbeta repertoires from subjects exposed to, actively infected with, or recovered from COVID-19 were included in the dataset. The repertoires were released in a freely available public database meant as a resource for research on the immune response to SARS-CoV-2. The samples were drawn from the first 160 participants of the ongoing ImmuneRACE study and from under 1,500 subjects provided by 6 global collaborators. The sample metadata nearly always contained a de-identified subject ID, COVID-19 status, age in years and sex. Where available, HLA class I and class II types were obtained from metadata supplied by the sample provider rather than from assay-based typing.

Counted from cysteine to phenylalanine, this CDR3 has 16 amino acids. This entry keeps only the CDR3 DNA: 48 bases, framed from base 1. Reading the germline V gene gives CDR1 SGHTA and CDR2 FQGTGA. Here V drops 3 bases and J drops 2 bases, and the junction holds 4 bases not matched to any gene. With regard to this clone: It lacks a known antigen. No much larger clone is present one base from it, and per-base qualities are unavailable.

The immunoSEQ Assay, a bias-controlled multiplex PCR, was used to amplify TCRbeta CDR3 regions from genomic DNA. Regarding the original processing steps: Nucleated cell counts per sample were estimated from amplification of reference gene primers within the assay. To quantify the absolute abundance of each unique TCRbeta CDR3 rearrangement, sequence reads were collapsed and filtered. For each sample, productive Simpson clonality was calculated as the square root of Simpson's diversity index across productive rearrangements. This immuneACCESS table, as held by TCRdb, lists in-frame sequences with V and J called but not all clones. Of the missing ones, under half trace to an unresolved V gene in checked studies; the others have no known cause. V, J and clone size are taken as reported in that table, and D and trimming were inferred from the DNA itself. This sample lists some 400,000 clones; 87% were detected once. Together, the top ten hold 8% to 13% of the sample.

What the research found in general, with its limitations: Clinical and demographic metadata were provided uncurated, with the amount varying by source and participant.

In Seattle, one collaborating source enrolled patients while the infection was active and tracked those patients longitudinally over the course of disease. Collaborating institutions collected whole blood in K2EDTA tubes following their own protocols. For TCRbeta analysis, collaborators shipped samples as frozen whole blood, isolated PBMCs, or DNA extracted from either of those sample types. The clonotype originates from a woman between 25 and 40 years old with COVID-19, enrolled during active disease. The chain links TRBV7-3 with TRBJ2-2; 9 central nucleotides agree with TRBD2. Material: peripheral blood. Here is the DNA: TGTGCCAGCAGCTTCCATAGCGGGGGAAACACCGGGGAGCTGTTTTTT. This codes for CASSFHSGGNTGELFF. The full variable domain, with segments outside the CDR3 supplied by the reference TRBV7-3 and TRBJ2-2 proteins, appears as GAGVSQTPSNKVTEKGKYVELRCDPISGHTALYWYRQSLGQGPEFLIYFQGTGAADDSGLPNDRFFAVRPEGSVSTLKIQRTERGDSAVYLCASSFHSGGNTGELFFGEGSRLTVL.